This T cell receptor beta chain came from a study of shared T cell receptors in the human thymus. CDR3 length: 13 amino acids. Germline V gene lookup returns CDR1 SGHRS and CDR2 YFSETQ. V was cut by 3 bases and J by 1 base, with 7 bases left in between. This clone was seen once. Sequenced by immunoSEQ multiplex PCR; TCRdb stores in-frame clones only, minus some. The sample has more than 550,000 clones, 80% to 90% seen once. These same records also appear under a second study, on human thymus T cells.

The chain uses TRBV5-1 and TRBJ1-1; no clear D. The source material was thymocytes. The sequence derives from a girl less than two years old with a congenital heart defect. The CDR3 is CASSWRGNTEAFF. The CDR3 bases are TGCGCCAGCAGCTGGCGGGGGAACACTGAAGCTTTCTTT.